This entry concerns a single TCR beta chain. Profiling relied on immunoSEQ multiplex PCR, and the TCRdb table lists in-frame clones only, not all of them. The sample holds roughly 38,000 clones, approximately 89% seen once. The germline V and J ends were trimmed by 3 bases and 0 bases, with 11 bases remaining between them. Germline CDR1 is MNHEY and CDR2 is SMNVEV (reference sequence). This CDR3 has 15 residues. The record originates from a study of T cells in localized non-small cell lung cancer. The chain uses TRBV27 and TRBJ1-2, with TRBD1 as a possible D gene (6 bases). The input for sequencing was peripheral blood, taken before any cancer treatment. The clonotype originates from a woman between 40 and 69 years old with stage I lung adenocarcinoma. The CDR3, as DNA: TGTGCCAGCAGTTTCTTGGGACATCCTAACTATGGCTACACCTTC. Translation: CASSFLGHPNYGYTF.